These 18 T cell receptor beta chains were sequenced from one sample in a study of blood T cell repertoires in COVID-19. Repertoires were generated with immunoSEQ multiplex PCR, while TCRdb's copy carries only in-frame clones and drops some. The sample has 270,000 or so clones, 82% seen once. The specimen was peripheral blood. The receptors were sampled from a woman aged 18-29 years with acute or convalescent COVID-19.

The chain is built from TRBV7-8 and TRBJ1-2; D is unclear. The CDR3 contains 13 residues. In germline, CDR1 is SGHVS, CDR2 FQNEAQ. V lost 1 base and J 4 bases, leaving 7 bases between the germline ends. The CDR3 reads CASSLGHSYGYTF. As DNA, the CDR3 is TGTGCCAGCAGCTTAGGCCATAGCTATGGCTACACCTTC.

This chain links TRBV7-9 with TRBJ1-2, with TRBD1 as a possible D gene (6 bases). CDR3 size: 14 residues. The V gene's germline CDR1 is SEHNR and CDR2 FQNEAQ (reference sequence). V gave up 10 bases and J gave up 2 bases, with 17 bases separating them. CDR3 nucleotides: TGTGCCACCTCGGGGCAGGGACAAAACTATGGCTACACCTTC. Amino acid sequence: CATSGQGQNYGYTF.

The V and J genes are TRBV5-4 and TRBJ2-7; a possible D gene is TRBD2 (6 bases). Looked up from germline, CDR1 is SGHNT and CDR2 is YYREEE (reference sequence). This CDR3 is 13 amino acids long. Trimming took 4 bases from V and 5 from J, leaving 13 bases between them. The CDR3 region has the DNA TGTGCCAGCAGCCCCCACGGGGGTAACGAGCAGTACTTC. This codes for CASSPHGGNEQYF.

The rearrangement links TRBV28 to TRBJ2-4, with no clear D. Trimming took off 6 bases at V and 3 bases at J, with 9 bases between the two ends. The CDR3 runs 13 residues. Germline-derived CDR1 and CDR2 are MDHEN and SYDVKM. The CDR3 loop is CASSYYLKNIQYF. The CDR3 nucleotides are TGTGCCAGCAGCTACTATCTCAAAAACATTCAGTACTTC.

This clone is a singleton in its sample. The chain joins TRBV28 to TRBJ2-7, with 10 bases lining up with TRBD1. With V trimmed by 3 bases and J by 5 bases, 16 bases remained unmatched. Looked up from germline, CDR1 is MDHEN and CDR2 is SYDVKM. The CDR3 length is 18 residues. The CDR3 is CASSLSFFWGQGLNEQYF. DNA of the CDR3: TGTGCCAGCAGTTTGAGCTTCTTTTGGGGACAGGGGCTGAACGAGCAGTACTTC. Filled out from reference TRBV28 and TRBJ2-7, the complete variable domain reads DVKVTQSSRYLVKRTGEKVFLECVQDMDHENMFWYRQDPGLGLRLIYFSYDVKMKEKGDIPEGYSVSREKKERFSLILESASTNQTSMYLCASSLSFFWGQGLNEQYFGPGTRLTVT.

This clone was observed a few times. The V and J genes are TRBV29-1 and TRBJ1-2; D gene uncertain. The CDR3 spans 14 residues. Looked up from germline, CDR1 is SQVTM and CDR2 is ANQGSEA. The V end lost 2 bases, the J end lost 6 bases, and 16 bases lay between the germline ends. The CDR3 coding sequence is TGCAGCGTTGAATTGCCCGCGGAGGATGATGGCTACACCTTC. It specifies CSVELPAEDDGYTF.

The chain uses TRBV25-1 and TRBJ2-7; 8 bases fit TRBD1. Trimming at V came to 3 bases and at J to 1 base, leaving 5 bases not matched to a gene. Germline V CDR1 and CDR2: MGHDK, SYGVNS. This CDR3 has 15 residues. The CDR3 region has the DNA TGTGCCAGCAGTGATCGGACAGGGACTTCCTACGAGCAGTACTTC. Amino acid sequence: CASSDRTGTSYEQYF.

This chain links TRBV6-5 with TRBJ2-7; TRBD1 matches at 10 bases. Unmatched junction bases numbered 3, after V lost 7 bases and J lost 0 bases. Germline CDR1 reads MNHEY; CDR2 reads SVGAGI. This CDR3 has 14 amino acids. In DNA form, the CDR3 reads TGTGCCAGCACAGGACAGGGGGTCTCCTACGAGCAGTACTTC. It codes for CASTGQGVSYEQYF.

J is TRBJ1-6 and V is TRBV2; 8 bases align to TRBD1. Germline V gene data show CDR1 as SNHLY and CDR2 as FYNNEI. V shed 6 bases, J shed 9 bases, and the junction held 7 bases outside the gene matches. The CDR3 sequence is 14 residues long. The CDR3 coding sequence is TGTGCCAGCAGACCACAGGGGGGGGTTTCACCCCTCCACTTT. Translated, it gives CASRPQGGVSPLHF.

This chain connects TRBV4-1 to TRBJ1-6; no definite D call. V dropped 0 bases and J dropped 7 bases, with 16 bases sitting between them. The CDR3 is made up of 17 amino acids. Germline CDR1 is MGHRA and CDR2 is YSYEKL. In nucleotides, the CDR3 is TGCGCCAGCAGCCAAGATATCCCCACAGAAATAAATTCACCCCTCCACTTT. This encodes CASSQDIPTEINSPLHF.

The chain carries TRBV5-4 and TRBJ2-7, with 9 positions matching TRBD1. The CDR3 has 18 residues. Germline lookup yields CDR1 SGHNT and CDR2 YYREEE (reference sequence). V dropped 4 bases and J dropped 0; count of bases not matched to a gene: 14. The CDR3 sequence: CASSPPIPGQGSSYEQYF. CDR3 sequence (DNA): TGTGCCAGCAGCCCCCCTATCCCCGGACAGGGGAGCTCCTACGAGCAGTACTTC.

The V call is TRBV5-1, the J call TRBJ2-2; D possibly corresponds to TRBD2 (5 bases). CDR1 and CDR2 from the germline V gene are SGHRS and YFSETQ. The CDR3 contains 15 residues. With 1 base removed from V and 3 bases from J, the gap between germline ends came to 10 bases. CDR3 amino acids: CASSLRLRDTGELFF. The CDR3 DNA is TGCGCCAGCAGCTTGAGACTGAGGGACACCGGGGAGCTGTTTTTT.

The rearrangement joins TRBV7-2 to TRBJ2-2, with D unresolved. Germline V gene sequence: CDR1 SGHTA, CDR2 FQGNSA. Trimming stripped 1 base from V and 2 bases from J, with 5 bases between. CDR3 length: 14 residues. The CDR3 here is CASSLGGNTGELFF. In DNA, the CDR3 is TGTGCCAGCAGCTTAGGCGGAAACACCGGGGAGCTGTTTTTT.

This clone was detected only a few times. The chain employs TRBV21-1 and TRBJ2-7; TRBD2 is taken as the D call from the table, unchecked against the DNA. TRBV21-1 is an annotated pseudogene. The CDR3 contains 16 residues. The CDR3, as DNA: TGTGCCAGCAGCACCCAATGGACTAGCGGGAGCTACGAGCAGTACTTC. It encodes CASSTQWTSGSYEQYF.

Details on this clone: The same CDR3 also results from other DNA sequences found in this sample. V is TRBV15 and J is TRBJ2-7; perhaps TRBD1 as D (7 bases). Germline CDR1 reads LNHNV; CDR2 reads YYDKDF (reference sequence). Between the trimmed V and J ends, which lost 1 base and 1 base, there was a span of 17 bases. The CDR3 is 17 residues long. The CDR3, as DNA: TGTGCCACCAGCAGAGTTTTGTGGCGGGACAGTTCCTACGAGCAGTACTTC. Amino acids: CATSRVLWRDSSYEQYF.

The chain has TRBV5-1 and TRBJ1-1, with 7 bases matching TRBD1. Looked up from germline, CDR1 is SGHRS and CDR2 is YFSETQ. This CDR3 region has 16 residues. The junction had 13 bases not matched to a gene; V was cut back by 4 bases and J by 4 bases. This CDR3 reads CASSHEAGGKGTEAFF. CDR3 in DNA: TGCGCCAGCAGCCACGAGGCAGGGGGTAAGGGCACTGAAGCTTTCTTT.

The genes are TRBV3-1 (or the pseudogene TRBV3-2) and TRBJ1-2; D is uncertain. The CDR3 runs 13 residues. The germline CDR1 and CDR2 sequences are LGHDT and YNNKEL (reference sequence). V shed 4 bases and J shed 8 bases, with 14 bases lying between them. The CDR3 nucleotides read TGTGCCAGCAGCCCCCGGCGGGCAGGAGGCTACACCTTC. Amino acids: CASSPRRAGGYTF.

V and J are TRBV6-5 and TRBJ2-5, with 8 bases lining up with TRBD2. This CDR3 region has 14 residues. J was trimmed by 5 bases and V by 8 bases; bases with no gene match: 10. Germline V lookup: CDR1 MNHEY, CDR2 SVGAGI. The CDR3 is CASREGGRLETQYF. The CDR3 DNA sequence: TGTGCCAGCCGGGAGGGAGGGAGGTTGGAGACCCAGTACTTC.